The present TCR beta chain was sequenced within a study of shared clonotypes between healthy human individuals. In the CD4+ fraction, cells were divided into CD45RA+ naive and CD45RA-negative memory subsets. Profiling relied on immunoSEQ multiplex PCR, and the TCRdb table lists in-frame clones only, not all of them. The repertoire has a few million clones, approximately 93% of them found once; the top ten carry 0.39%. In this sample, this clone turned up once. The antigen remains unidentified. Other DNA sequences within the sample encode an identical CDR3. Points from the study as a whole: Rarefaction curves obtained for sorted subsets showed sequencing incomplete despite large depth.

The CDR3 runs to 15 residues. From germline, CDR1 is SNHLY and CDR2 FYNNEI. V dropped 4 bases and J dropped 4; count of bases not matched to a gene: 5. This sequence joins TRBV2 and TRBJ2-3; TRBD2 matches at 10 bases. Sequenced sample: naive CD4+ T cells from PBMCs. Regarding subset: CD45RA+ positively selected. The clonotype originates from a young man in good health. Some clones in this sample may be carry-over from other donors' samples. CDR3 bases: TGTGCCAGCAGTGGCCTAGCGGGAGTCCCAGATACGCAGTATTTT. It yields the protein CASSGLAGVPDTQYF.